This T cell receptor beta chain was captured by sequencing in a study of cytomegalovirus exposure and HLA in healthy donors. Overall study results and limits: The majority of TCR sequences were rare, yet some public TCRs appeared in many donors. TCR association rates varied by HLA locus in a later analysis, with DRB1 highest and HLA-C lowest. For most TCR beta V segments, an earlier analysis put the productive rate at about 87% or about 30% of the time.

V lost 4 bases to trimming and J lost 6 bases; unmatched junction nucleotides: 13. The CDR3 runs 17 residues. The germline CDR1 and CDR2 sequences are SGHRS and YFSETQ. PCR was performed using 60 Vbeta and 13 Jbeta primers. Data came from immunoSEQ multiplex PCR; TCRdb stores just in-frame clones and leaves some out. The sample includes 90,000 to 140,000 clones, under 85% of them seen just once. Donors were nominally healthy when sampled, though unrecorded immune exposures were likely. In the case of this clone: Antigen specificity is unknown.

The sequence derives from a woman in her thirties or forties in good health and CMV-seropositive. Sequencing was performed on PBMCs. The rearrangement joins TRBV5-1 to TRBJ1-5; 10 bases are a match to TRBD1. CDR3: CASSPGDPGQGPQPQHF. CDR3 bases: TGCGCCAGCAGCCCGGGAGATCCGGGACAGGGGCCTCAGCCCCAGCATTTT.